The entry below describes one T cell receptor (beta chain). Its antigen is unknown. The V gene lost 6 bases and the J gene lost 5 bases, with 14 bases spanning the gap. This CDR3 comprises 13 residues. The germline gives CDR1 MNHEY, CDR2 SMNVEV (reference sequence). The sample comes from a study of cytomegalovirus exposure and HLA in healthy donors. About the research overall: Prior work identified some 120 million unique TCR beta sequences in approximately 200 million T cells.

Researchers ran the PCR with 60 Vbeta and 13 Jbeta primers. This table comes from immunoSEQ multiplex PCR, and its TCRdb copy is limited to in-frame clones, with some not included. The sample has approximately 82,000 clones, around four fifths seen once; the top ten hold over 5%. General study points: At a 0.05 false discovery rate, a later analysis found approximately 17,000 TCR beta sequences to be associated with HLA alleles.

The J gene is TRBJ2-7, the V gene TRBV27, with a tentative D call TRBD1 (6 bases). The sequence derives from a woman aged 45 to 65 in good health and CMV-seropositive. Sequenced sample: PBMCs. CDR3 residues: CASRGEYRDEQYF. The CDR3 DNA reads TGTGCCAGCAGAGGGGAATACAGGGACGAGCAGTACTTC.